Sequencing of this TCR beta chain was carried out in a study of blood T cell repertoires in COVID-19. Study at large: The United States, Italy and Spain supplied acute and convalescent COVID-19 samples. The cDNA or gDNA used as material had been derived from T cells, B-cell-depleted T cells, or PBMCs.

Unmatched junction bases numbered 7, after V lost 4 bases and J lost 4 bases. In germline, CDR1 is SGHRS, CDR2 YFSETQ. The CDR3 extends over 16 amino acids. The method was immunoSEQ multiplex PCR; TCRdb's version includes in-frame clones alone and lacks a portion of them. The profile shows over 300,000 clones, approximately 90% of them singletons. The sequencing input was PBMCs or T cells enriched from blood (not recorded which). The receptor was derived from a woman aged 40 to 55 who had recovered from COVID-19. This chain connects TRBV5-1 to TRBJ2-2, with 10 bases identical to TRBD2. CDR3 in DNA: TGCGCCAGCAGCCACGGACTAGCGGCCTCCACCGGGGAGCTGTTTTTT. Encoded protein: CASSHGLAASTGELFF.